The source of this TCR beta chain is a study of shared clonotypes between healthy human individuals. Using immunoSEQ multiplex PCR, the repertoire was profiled, and TCRdb retains in-frame clones only, with some absent. The sample carries hundreds of thousands of clones, roughly nine tenths recorded once. Terminally differentiated effector memory CD45RA+ cells were left out of the naive CD8 fraction, which was CD45RO-negative and positively selected for CCR7. The V gene's germline CDR1 is MDHEN and CDR2 SYDVKM. Between the trimmed V and J ends, which lost 3 bases and 6 bases, there was a span of 9 bases. This CDR3 is built from 12 residues.

Sequences were obtained from naive CD8+ T cells sorted from blood. This TCR was sampled from a man aged 25 to 45 in good health. The chain has TRBV28 and TRBJ2-7; the D is unclear. CDR3 region: CASSFPVGEQYF. The CDR3 bases are TGTGCCAGCAGTTTCCCAGTCGGCGAGCAGTACTTC.